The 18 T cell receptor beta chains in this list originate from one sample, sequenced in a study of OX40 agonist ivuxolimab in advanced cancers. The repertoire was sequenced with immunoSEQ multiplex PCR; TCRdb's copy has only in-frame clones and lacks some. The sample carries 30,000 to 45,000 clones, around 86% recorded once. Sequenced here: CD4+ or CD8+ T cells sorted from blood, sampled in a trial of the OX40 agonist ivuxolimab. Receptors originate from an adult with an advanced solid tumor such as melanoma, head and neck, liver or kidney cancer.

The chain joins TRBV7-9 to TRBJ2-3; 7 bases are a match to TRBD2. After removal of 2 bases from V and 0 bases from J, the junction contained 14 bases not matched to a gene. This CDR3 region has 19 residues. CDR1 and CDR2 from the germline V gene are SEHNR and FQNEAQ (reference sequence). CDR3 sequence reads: CASSLKRWFGGSSTDTQYF. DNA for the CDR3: TGTGCCAGCAGCTTAAAGCGGTGGTTTGGCGGGAGTAGCACAGATACGCAGTATTTT.

The CDR3 loop is CASSFQDTGELFF. In nucleotides, the CDR3 is TGTGCCAGCAGCTTTCAAGATACCGGGGAGCTGTTTTTT. The chain recombines TRBV5-4 with TRBJ2-2, with D unclear. CDR3 length: 13 amino acids. With 2 bases removed from V and 5 bases from J, the gap between germline ends came to 7 bases. Germline V gene sequence: CDR1 SGHNT, CDR2 YYREEE (reference sequence).

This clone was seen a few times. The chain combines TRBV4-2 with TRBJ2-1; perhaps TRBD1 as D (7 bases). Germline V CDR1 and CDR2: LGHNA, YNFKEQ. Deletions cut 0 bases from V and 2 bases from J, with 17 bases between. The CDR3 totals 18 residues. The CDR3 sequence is CASSQEGGLRGPYNEQFF. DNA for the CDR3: TGTGCCAGCAGCCAAGAAGGGGGCCTACGGGGGCCCTACAATGAGCAGTTCTTC.

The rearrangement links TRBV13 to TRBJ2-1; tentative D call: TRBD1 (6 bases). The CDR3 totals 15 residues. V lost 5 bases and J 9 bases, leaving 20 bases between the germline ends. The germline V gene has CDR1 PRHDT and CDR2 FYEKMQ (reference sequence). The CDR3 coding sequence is TGTGCCAGCAGCCCCCCGGGGTGGGGGCAGGCTGAGCAGTTCTTC. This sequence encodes CASSPPGWGQAEQFF.

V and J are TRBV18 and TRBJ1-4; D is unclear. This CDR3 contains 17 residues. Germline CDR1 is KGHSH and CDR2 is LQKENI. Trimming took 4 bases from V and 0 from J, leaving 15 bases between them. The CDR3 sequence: CASSLSTVGATNEKLFF. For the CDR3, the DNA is TGTGCCAGCTCACTCTCAACTGTCGGGGCAACTAATGAAAAACTGTTTTTT.

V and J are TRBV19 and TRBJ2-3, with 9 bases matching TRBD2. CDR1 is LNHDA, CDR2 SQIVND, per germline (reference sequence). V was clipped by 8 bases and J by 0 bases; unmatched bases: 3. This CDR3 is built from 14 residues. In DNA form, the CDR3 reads TGTGCCAGTCAGACTAGCGGTAGCACAGATACGCAGTATTTT. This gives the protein CASQTSGSTDTQYF.

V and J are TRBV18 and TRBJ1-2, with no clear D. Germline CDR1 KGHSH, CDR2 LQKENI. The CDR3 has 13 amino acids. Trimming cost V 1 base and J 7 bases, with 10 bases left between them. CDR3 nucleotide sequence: TGTGCCAGCTCACCACGCAACTGGGGTGGCTACACCTTC. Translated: CASSPRNWGGYTF.

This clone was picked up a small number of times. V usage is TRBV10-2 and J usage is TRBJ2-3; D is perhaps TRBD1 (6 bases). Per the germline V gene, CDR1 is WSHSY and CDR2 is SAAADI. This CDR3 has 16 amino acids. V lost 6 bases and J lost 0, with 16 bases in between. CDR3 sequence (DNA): TGCGCCAGCAGACAGGGCGACTATTACAGCACAGATACGCAGTATTTT. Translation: CASRQGDYYSTDTQYF.

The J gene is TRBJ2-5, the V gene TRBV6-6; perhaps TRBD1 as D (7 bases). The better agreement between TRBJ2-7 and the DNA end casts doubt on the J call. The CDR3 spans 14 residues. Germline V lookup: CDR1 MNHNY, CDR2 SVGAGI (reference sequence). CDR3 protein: CASRGGTAPYEQYF. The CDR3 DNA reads TGTGCCAGCCGAGGAGGGACAGCTCCTTACGAGCAGTACTTC.

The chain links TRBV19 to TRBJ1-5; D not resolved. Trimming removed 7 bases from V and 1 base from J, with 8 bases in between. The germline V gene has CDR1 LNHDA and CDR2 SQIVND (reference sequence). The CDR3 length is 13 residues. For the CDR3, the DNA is TGTGCCAGTACCTGGCAGAGCAATCAGCCCCAGCATTTT. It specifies CASTWQSNQPQHF.

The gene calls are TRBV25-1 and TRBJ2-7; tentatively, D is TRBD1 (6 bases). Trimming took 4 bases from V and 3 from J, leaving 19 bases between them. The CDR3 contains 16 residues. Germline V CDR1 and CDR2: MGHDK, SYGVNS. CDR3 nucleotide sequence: TGTGCCAGCAGTGGCCCTGAGGGCAGGGGAAGCTACGAGCAGTACTTC. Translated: CASSGPEGRGSYEQYF.

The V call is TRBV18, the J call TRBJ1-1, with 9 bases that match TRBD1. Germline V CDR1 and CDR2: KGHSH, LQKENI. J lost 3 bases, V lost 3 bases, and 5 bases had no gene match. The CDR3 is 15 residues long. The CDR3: CASSPGQGFDTEAFF. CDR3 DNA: TGTGCCAGCTCACCTGGACAGGGGTTTGACACTGAAGCTTTCTTT.

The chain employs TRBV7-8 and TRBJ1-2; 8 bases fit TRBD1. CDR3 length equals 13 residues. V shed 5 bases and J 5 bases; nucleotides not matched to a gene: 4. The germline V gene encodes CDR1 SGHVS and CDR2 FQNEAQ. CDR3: CASSRTGNYGYTF. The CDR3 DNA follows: TGTGCCAGCAGCCGGACAGGGAATTATGGCTACACCTTC.

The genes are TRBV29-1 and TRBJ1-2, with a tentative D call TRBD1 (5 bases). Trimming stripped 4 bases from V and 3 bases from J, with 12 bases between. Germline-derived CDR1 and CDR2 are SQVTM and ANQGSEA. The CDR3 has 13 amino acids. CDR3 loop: CSVGGSPDYGYTF. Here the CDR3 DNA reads TGCAGCGTTGGGGGGTCACCCGACTATGGCTACACCTTC.

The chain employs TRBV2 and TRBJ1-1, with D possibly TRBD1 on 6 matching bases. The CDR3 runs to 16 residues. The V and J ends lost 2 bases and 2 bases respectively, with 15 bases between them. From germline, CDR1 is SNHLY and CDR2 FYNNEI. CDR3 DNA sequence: TGTGCCAGCAGTGAACCGACGGACAGAGCTAACACTGAAGCTTTCTTT. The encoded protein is CASSEPTDRANTEAFF.

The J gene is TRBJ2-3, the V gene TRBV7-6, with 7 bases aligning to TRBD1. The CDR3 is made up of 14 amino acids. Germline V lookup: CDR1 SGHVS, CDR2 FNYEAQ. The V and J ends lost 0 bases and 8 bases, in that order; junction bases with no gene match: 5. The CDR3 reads CASSLARGPRTQYF. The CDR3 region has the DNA TGTGCCAGCAGCTTAGCGAGGGGGCCCCGTACGCAGTATTTT.

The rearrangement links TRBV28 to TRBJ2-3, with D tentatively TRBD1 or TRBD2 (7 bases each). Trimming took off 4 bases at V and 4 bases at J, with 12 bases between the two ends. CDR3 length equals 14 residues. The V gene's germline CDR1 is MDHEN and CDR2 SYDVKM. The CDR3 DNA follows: TGTGCCAGCAGTTGGGGAGGGGGCGCAGATACGCAGTATTTT. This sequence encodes CASSWGGGADTQYF.

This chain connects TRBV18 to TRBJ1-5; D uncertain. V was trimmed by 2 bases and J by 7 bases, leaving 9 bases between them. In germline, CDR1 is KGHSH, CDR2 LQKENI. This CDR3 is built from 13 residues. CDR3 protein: CASSPGTRQPQHF. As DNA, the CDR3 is TGTGCCAGCTCACCAGGCACGCGCCAGCCCCAGCATTTT.